The T cell receptor (beta chain) described here comes from a study of beta chain features in type 1 diabetes. Trimming removed 1 base from V and 4 bases from J; junction bases left unmatched: 6. CDR1 and CDR2 (germline): MGHRA, YSYEKL. The length of the CDR3 is 15 residues. Study outcomes and limitations: The study notes PCR might favor shorter templates equally in patients and controls. cDNA-based reads could over-represent cells with high TCR expression.

Stem cell-like memory, regulatory, central memory and naive CD4+ cells were sorted via CD45RO/CCR7/CD25/CD127/CD95/CD27. This clone was seen only a few times. The antigen is unknown. Sequencing targeted expressed TCRB transcripts, as all isolated RNA had been reverse transcribed. When averaged, stem cell-like memory T cell samples yielded approximately 1 million reads. The assay was immunoSEQ multiplex PCR, and TCRdb's table has in-frame clones only and misses some. The data contain approximately 110,000 clones, about 40% of them singletons. The sample comprised stem cell memory CD4+ T cells from blood. This sequence joins TRBV4-1 and TRBJ2-5, with 7 nucleotides matching TRBD2. The receptor's source is a woman younger than 30 in good health. DNA of the CDR3: TGCGCCAGCAGCCAAGTTCCGGGAGGCAGAGAGACCCAGTACTTC. Its protein product is CASSQVPGGRETQYF.